One and the same sample provided the 7 T cell receptor beta chains below, sequenced in a study of blood T cell repertoires in COVID-19. Generated by immunoSEQ multiplex PCR, the TCRdb table keeps only in-frame clones and is missing some. The sample gives some 250,000 clones, approximately 80% of which show up once; around 26% is in the top ten. Sequenced input: peripheral blood. Receptors were obtained from a man aged 35 to 55 with acute or convalescent COVID-19.

The chain joins TRBV9 to TRBJ1-3; 7 bases map to TRBD1. CDR3 length: 15 residues. The germline V gene has CDR1 SGDLS and CDR2 YYNGEE. V shed 4 bases, J shed 4 bases, and the junction held 8 bases outside the gene matches. CDR3 protein: CASSLGRTGGNTIYF. The CDR3 region has the DNA TGTGCCAGCAGCCTCGGACGGACAGGAGGAAACACCATATATTTT.

V is TRBV7-2 and J is TRBJ2-1, with 15 bases matching TRBD2. CDR3 size: 16 residues. J lost 7 bases, V lost 4 bases, and 5 bases had no gene match. Per the germline V gene, CDR1 is SGHTA and CDR2 is FQGNSA. The CDR3 region has the DNA TGTGCCAGCAGCTCCCGGACTAGCGGGAGGGTTAATGAGCAGTTCTTC. It specifies CASSSRTSGRVNEQFF. Supplemented by reference TRBV7-2 and TRBJ2-1, the full variable domain reads GAGVSQSPSNKVTEKGKDVELRCDPISGHTALYWYRQSLGQGLEFLIYFQGNSAPDKSGLPSDRFSAERTGGSVSTLTIQRTQQEDSAVYLCASSSRTSGRVNEQFFGPGTRLTVL.

The J gene is TRBJ1-2, the V gene TRBV12-5; 8 nucleotides match TRBD1. This CDR3 region has 14 residues. V lost 6 bases and J lost 4; bases outside the gene matches: 7. The germline gives CDR1 LGHNT, CDR2 FRNRAP. CDR3 in amino acids: CASGPGQEFYGYTF. The CDR3 nucleotides are TGTGCTAGTGGCCCGGGACAGGAGTTCTATGGCTACACCTTC.

This sequence joins TRBV9 and TRBJ2-1; D ambiguous. The CDR3 sequence is 15 residues long. Germline CDR1 and CDR2: SGDLS and YYNGEE. V lost 1 base, J lost 0 bases, and 8 bases lay in between. CDR3 residues: CASSVRPSSYNEQFF. The DNA of the CDR3 is TGTGCCAGCAGCGTACGTCCGAGCTCCTACAATGAGCAGTTCTTC.

The V and J genes are TRBV27 and TRBJ2-4; D possibly corresponds to TRBD1 (6 bases). CDR3 length: 13 amino acids. Germline V lookup: CDR1 MNHEY, CDR2 SMNVEV (reference sequence). Trimming removed 2 bases from V and 6 bases from J, with 8 bases in between. CDR3 region: CASSLQGTNIQYF. CDR3 in DNA: TGTGCCAGCAGTTTACAGGGGACAAACATTCAGTACTTC.

The chain recombines TRBV19 with TRBJ1-1; D is possibly TRBD1 (5 bases). The V gene lost 6 bases and the J gene lost 1 base, with 21 bases spanning the gap. The CDR3 is 17 amino acids. Germline CDR1 is LNHDA and CDR2 is SQIVND (reference sequence). The CDR3 sequence is CASRKGSRSTPNTEAFF. CDR3 sequence (DNA): TGTGCCAGTAGAAAGGGGTCGAGGTCGACGCCGAACACTGAAGCTTTCTTT.

V is TRBV3-1 (or the pseudogene TRBV3-2) and J is TRBJ2-3; weak D call: TRBD1 (5 bases). The CDR3 is 15 amino acids. CDR1 LGHDT and CDR2 YNNKEL come from the germline V gene (reference sequence). With 0 bases removed from V and 4 bases from J, the gap between germline ends came to 11 bases. The CDR3, as DNA: TGTGCCAGCAGCCAAGACAGGGTTGAGTCAGATACGCAGTATTTT. Its protein is CASSQDRVESDTQYF.